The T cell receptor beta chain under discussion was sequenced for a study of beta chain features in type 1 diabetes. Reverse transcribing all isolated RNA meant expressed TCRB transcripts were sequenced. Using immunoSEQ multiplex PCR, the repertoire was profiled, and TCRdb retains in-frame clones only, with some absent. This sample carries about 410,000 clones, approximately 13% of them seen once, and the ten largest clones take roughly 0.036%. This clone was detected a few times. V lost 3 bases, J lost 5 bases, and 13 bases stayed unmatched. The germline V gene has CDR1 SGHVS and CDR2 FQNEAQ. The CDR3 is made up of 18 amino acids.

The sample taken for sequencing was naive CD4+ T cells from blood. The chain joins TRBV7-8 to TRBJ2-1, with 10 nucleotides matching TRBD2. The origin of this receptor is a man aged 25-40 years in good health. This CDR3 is CASSFSVAGGPPHNEQFF. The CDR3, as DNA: TGTGCCAGCAGCTTTTCGGTAGCGGGGGGTCCACCCCACAATGAGCAGTTCTTC. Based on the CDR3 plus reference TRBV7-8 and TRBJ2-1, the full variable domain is GAGVSQSPRYKVAKRGQDVALRCDPISGHVSLFWYQQALGQGPEFLTYFQNEAQLDKSGLPSDRFFAERPEGSVSTLKIQRTQQEDSAVYLCASSFSVAGGPPHNEQFFGPGTRLTVL.